Detailed here is one T cell receptor beta chain. The antigen remains undetermined. TCRdb reprocessed the RT-PCR reads via MiXCR and lists one record per CDR3 protein. The sample shows about 610,000 distinct CDR3 sequences, less than 15% of them seen only once. Trimming stripped 6 bases from V and 4 bases from J, with 12 bases between. The CDR3 has 12 amino acids. The germline CDR1 and CDR2 sequences are DFQATT and SNEGSKA (reference sequence). These data are taken from a study of response to subunit inactivated influenza vaccine. The study, taken as a whole, reports: The authors suggested that every seasonal influenza vaccination recruits few new T cells.

This material consisted of PBMCs from blood, taken 12 days after vaccination. The clonotype originates from a man aged 50 to 59 who received an inactivated influenza vaccine. The genes are TRBV20-1 and TRBJ1-2, with D maybe TRBD1 (5 bases). CDR3 DNA sequence: TGCAGTGCAGCCGGGACGGTCTATGGCTACACCTTC. Protein product: CSAAGTVYGYTF.